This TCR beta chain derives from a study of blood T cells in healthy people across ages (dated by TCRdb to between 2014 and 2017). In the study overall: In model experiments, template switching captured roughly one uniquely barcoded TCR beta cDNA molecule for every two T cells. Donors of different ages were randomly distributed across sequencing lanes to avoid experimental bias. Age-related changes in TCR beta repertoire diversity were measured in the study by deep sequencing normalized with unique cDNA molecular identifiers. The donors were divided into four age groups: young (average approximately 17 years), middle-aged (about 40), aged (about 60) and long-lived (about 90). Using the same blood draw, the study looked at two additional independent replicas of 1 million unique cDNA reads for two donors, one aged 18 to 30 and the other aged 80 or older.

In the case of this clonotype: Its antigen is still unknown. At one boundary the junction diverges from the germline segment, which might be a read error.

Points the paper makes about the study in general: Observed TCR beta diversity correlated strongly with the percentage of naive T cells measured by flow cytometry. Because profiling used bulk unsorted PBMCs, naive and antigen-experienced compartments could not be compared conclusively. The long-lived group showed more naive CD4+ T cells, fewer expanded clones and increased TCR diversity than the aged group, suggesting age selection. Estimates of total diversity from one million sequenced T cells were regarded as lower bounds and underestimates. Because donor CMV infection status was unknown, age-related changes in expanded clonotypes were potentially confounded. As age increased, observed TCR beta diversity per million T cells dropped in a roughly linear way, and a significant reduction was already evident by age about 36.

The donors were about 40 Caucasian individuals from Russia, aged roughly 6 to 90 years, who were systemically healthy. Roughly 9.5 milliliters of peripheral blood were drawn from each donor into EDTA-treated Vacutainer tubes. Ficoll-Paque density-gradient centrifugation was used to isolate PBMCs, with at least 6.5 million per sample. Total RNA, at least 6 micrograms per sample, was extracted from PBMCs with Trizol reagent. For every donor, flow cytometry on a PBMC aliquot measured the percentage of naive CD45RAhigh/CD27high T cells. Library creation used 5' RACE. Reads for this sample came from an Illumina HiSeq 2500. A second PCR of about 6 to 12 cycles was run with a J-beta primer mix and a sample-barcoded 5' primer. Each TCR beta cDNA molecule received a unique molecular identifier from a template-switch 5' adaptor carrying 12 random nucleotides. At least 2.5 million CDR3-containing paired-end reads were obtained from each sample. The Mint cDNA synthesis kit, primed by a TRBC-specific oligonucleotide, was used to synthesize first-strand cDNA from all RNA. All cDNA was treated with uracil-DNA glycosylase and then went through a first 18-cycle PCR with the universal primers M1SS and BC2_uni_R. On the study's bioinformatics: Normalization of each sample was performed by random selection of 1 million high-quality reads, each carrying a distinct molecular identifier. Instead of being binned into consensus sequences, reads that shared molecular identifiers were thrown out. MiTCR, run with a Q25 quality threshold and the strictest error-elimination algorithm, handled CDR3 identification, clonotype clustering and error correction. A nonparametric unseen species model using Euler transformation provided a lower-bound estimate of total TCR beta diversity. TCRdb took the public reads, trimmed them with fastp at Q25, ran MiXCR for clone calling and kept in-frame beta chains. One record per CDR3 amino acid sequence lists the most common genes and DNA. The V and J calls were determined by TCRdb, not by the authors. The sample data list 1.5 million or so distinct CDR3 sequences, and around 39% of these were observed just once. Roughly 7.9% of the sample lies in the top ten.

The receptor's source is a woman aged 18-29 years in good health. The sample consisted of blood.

The CDR3 loop reads CACSVIGWGVLGYEQYF. The sequenced DNA: TGTGCCTGCAGTGTTATTGGGTGGGGAGTCTTGGGCTACGAGCAGTACTTC. The sequence joins TRBV2 to TRBJ2-7, and possibly TRBD2, on 5 matching bases. Per the germline V gene, SNHLY is the CDR1 and FYNNEI is the CDR2. From cysteine to phenylalanine, the CDR3 is 17 amino acids long. CDR3 DNA only is kept here, 51 bases in frame from base 1.